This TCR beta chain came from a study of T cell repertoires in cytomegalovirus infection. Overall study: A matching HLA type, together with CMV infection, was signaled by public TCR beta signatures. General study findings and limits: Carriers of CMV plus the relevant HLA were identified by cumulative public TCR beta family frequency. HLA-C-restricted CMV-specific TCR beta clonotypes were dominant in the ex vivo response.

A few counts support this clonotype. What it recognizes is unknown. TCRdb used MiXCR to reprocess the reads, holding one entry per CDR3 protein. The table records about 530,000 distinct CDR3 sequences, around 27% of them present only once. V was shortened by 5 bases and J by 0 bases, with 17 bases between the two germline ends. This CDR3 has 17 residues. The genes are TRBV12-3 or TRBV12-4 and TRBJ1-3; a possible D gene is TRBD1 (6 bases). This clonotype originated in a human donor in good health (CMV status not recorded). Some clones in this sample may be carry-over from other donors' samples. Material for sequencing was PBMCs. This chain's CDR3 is CASSLDRLLRSGNTIYF. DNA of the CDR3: TGTGCCAGCAGTCTAGACAGGCTACTGCGCTCTGGAAACACCATATATTTT.